These 18 T cell receptor beta chains share one sample of origin, sequenced in a study of response to subunit inactivated influenza vaccine (dated by TCRdb to the late 2010s). Library generation was performed with RT-PCR. Instrument used: Illumina HiSeq 2500. TCRdb ran its own pipeline on the public reads, namely fastp trimming at Q25 and MiXCR clone calling, and kept in-frame beta chains. Merged by CDR3 protein, the rows form single entries marked with the most common genes and DNA. The sample data list fewer than 700,000 distinct CDR3 sequences, and 13% of these were observed just once. Clones ranked in the top ten supply about an eighth of the sample. This specimen's time point label, per the study, means: around 47 days after influenza vaccine administration. The sample here was PBMCs from blood, taken 45 days after vaccination. The receptor source for this set is a man in his fifties or sixties who received an inactivated influenza vaccine. Donor details come from another sample of the same person, matched by shared clones.

This clonotype was found many times. The chain links TRBV14 to TRBJ2-7, with 7 bases aligning to TRBD1. From germline, CDR1 is SGHDN and CDR2 FVKESK. Trimming at V came to 1 base and at J to 2 bases, leaving 5 bases not matched to a gene. The CDR3 sequence is 15 residues long. The CDR3 DNA reads TGTGCCAGCAGCCAAGGGGGGACAGTGGCCTACGAGCAGTACTTC. The encoded protein is CASSQGGTVAYEQYF.

Only a few counts were recorded for this clonotype. This chain joins TRBV20-1 and TRBJ2-2, with D hard to call. The CDR3 loop spans 11 amino acids. CDR1 and CDR2 from the germline V gene are DFQATT and SNEGSKA (reference sequence). The ends were cut back, 6 bases at V and 1 base at J, with 3 bases in the middle. Here the CDR3 reads CSAWNTGELFF. CDR3 in DNA: TGCAGTGCCTGGAACACCGGGGAGCTGTTTTTT.

A few counts support this clonotype. V gene TRBV12-3 or TRBV12-4 combines with J gene TRBJ2-1; D may correspond to TRBD1 or TRBD2 (6 bases each). V lost 6 bases to trimming and J lost 4 bases, with 22 bases between them. This CDR3 comprises 17 residues. The CDR3 loop is CASRNYWGAEQYNEQFF. DNA of the CDR3: TGTGCCAGCAGGAACTACTGGGGGGCAGAACAATACAATGAGCAGTTCTTC.

There are a few counts of this clonotype. The J gene is TRBJ2-1, the V gene TRBV11-2, with D perhaps given as TRBD1 or TRBD2 (5 bases each). The CDR3 has 15 amino acids. V gave up 5 bases and J gave up 6 bases, with 17 bases separating them. The germline gives CDR1 SGHAT, CDR2 FQNNGV. This CDR3 reads CASSLQPHGTNEQFF. The CDR3, as DNA: TGTGCCAGCAGCCTACAACCACATGGGACCAATGAGCAGTTCTTC.

The table lists this clonotype with a few counts. This sequence joins TRBV7-2 and TRBJ1-2; TRBD1 matches 10 bases. Germline values: CDR1 SGHTA, CDR2 FQGNSA. J gave up 8 bases and V 2 bases, and 5 bases lay outside the gene matches. This CDR3 contains 14 residues. The CDR3 nucleotides are TGTGCCAGCAGCTTATCCGGGACAGGGGTCGGCTACACCTTC. This encodes CASSLSGTGVGYTF. Variable domain in full (rest from reference TRBV7-2 and TRBJ1-2): GAGVSQSPSNKVTEKGKDVELRCDPISGHTALYWYRQSLGQGLEFLIYFQGNSAPDKSGLPSDRFSAERTGGSVSTLTIQRTQQEDSAVYLCASSLSGTGVGYTFGSGTRLTVV.

This clonotype was detected a few times. The chain links TRBV20-1 to TRBJ2-3; TRBD2 might be the D (6 bases). V was trimmed by 3 bases and J by 2 bases, leaving 12 bases between them. The germline CDR1 and CDR2 sequences are DFQATT and SNEGSKA (reference sequence). The CDR3 runs 14 residues. CDR3 in amino acids: CSASGEEITDTQYF. In nucleotides, the CDR3 is TGCAGTGCTAGCGGGGAGGAGATCACAGATACGCAGTATTTT.

This clonotype was detected only a few times. CDR3 sequence reads: CASSLGSSQRYNEQFF. Written as DNA, the CDR3 is TGCGCCAGCAGCTTGGGTTCTAGCCAACGCTACAATGAGCAGTTCTTC. This sequence joins TRBV5-1 and TRBJ2-1, with D perhaps matching TRBD2 (5 bases). Germline CDR1 SGHRS, CDR2 YFSETQ. V was clipped by 0 bases and J by 3 bases, with 13 bases between them. The length of the CDR3 is 16 residues.

This clonotype has a count of ten or more. The chain recombines TRBV27 with TRBJ1-1; D may be TRBD1 (5 bases). The V and J ends lost 6 bases and 3 bases respectively, with 17 bases between them. The CDR3 runs to 15 residues. In germline, CDR1 is MNHEY, CDR2 SMNVEV (reference sequence). The CDR3: CASSMWGGSYTEAFF. Written as DNA, the CDR3 is TGTGCCAGCAGCATGTGGGGGGGGAGCTACACTGAAGCTTTCTTT.

This clonotype has just a few counts. This chain connects TRBV20-1 to TRBJ2-7; D may be TRBD1 (6 bases). CDR1 DFQATT and CDR2 SNEGSKA come from the germline V gene (reference sequence). The CDR3 contains 11 residues. CDR3: CSVYRDHEQYF. The CDR3 nucleotides are TGCAGCGTTTACAGGGACCACGAGCAGTACTTC.

The CDR3 nucleotides read TGTGCCAGCAGGCAGTCATTGGGACCCCTCCACTTT. Translation gives CASRQSLGPLHF. The V gene is TRBV2, the J gene TRBJ1-6; D gene unclear. Germline CDR1 reads SNHLY; CDR2 reads FYNNEI. The CDR3 spans 12 residues. V shed 6 bases and J shed 12 bases, with 12 bases lying between them.

In its sample, this clonotype was seen a few times. The chain joins TRBV7-2 to TRBJ2-2, with TRBD2 matching 7 bases. Trimming cost V 4 bases and J 3 bases; bases outside gene matches: 8. Germline CDR1 is SGHTA and CDR2 is FQGNSA. This CDR3 spans 16 amino acids. The CDR3 DNA reads TGTGCCAGCAGCTCCTCCAGGGACTACCACACCGGGGAGCTGTTTTTT. Encoded protein: CASSSSRDYHTGELFF.

The CDR3 reads CASSQDRYRGLSNQPQHF. In DNA, the CDR3 is TGCGCCAGCAGCCAAGACCGATACAGGGGGCTGAGCAATCAGCCCCAGCATTTT. J is TRBJ1-5 and V is TRBV4-3, with 9 bases lining up with TRBD1. The CDR3 sequence is 18 residues long. The J segment lost 1 base and the V segment lost 0 bases, leaving 7 bases of the junction unmatched. Germline V gives CDR1 LGHNA, CDR2 YSLEER.

This clonotype was seen only a few times. The chain recombines TRBV7-9 with TRBJ2-7; D is unresolved. Per germline, CDR1 SEHNR and CDR2 FQNEAQ (reference sequence). The V end was cut by 5 bases, the J end by 5 bases, with 13 bases between. The length of the CDR3 is 13 residues. The CDR3 region is CASSHPHRHEQYF. The DNA of the CDR3 is TGTGCCAGCAGCCACCCGCATCGCCACGAGCAGTACTTC.

The chain has TRBV7-2 and TRBJ2-2; D is possibly TRBD2 (5 bases). CDR1 and CDR2 from the germline V gene are SGHTA and FQGNSA. The CDR3 is made up of 16 amino acids. Trimming removed 5 bases at V and 0 bases at J, with 13 bases between. The CDR3 nucleotides are TGTGCCAGCAGCCCCGTGGCGCGGGCGAACACCGGGGAGCTGTTTTTT. Its translation is CASSPVARANTGELFF.

V usage is TRBV5-1 and J usage is TRBJ1-6, with a weak D call TRBD1 (6 bases). The V gene's germline CDR1 is SGHRS and CDR2 YFSETQ. The germline V and J ends were trimmed by 7 bases and 6 bases, with 17 bases remaining between them. The CDR3 sequence is 15 residues long. The CDR3 region is CASRDDRLSNSPLHF. As DNA, the CDR3 is TGCGCCAGCCGGGATGACAGGTTGTCTAATTCACCCCTCCACTTT.

This clonotype was counted ten times or more. The chain is built from TRBV29-1 and TRBJ2-4; the match to TRBD1 covers 10 bases. Germline V gene sequence: CDR1 SQVTM, CDR2 ANQGSEA. The ends lost 3 bases at V and 7 bases at J; junction bases unmatched: 6. The CDR3 length is 14 residues. As DNA, the CDR3 is TGCAGCGTTGACCCGGGACAGGGGAGGAACATTCAGTACTTC. It specifies CSVDPGQGRNIQYF.

This clonotype was counted between two and nine times. The rearrangement uses TRBV4-2 and TRBJ2-3; D remains ambiguous. The V end lost 0 bases, the J end lost 2 bases, and 12 bases lay between the germline ends. CDR3 length: 16 residues. The germline gives CDR1 LGHNA, CDR2 YNFKEQ. The CDR3 nucleotides read TGTGCCAGCAGCCAAGATCAGGTGGGGAACACAGATACGCAGTATTTT. This encodes CASSQDQVGNTDTQYF.

In its sample, this clonotype was seen a few times. The rearrangement joins TRBV11-1 to TRBJ2-4, with 8 bases fitting TRBD2. V lost 2 bases and J lost 6; bases outside the gene matches: 3. This CDR3 has 14 amino acids. Per the germline V gene, CDR1 is SGHAT and CDR2 is FQDESV (reference sequence). CDR3 DNA sequence: TGTGCCAGCAGCTTATACGGGGGGGGAAACATTCAGTACTTC. It encodes CASSLYGGGNIQYF.